The 18 T cell receptor beta chains presented below share a single source sample, sequenced in a study of T cell responses to AZD1222 COVID-19 vaccine. Only in-frame clones appear in the TCRdb table, and some are missing; sequencing was by immunoSEQ multiplex PCR. Among roughly 78,000 clones listed, around four fifths were seen once. This specimen was peripheral blood, taken on day 0 of AZD1222 vaccination. The source is an adult in good health.

The chain uses TRBV12-3 or TRBV12-4 and TRBJ2-7; TRBD1 agrees at 8 bases. The CDR3 has 12 amino acids. The J segment lost 5 bases and the V segment lost 6 bases, leaving 3 bases of the junction unmatched. The CDR3 sequence: CASREDRDEQYF. CDR3 DNA sequence: TGTGCCAGCAGGGAGGACAGGGACGAGCAGTACTTC.

The chain joins TRBV9 to TRBJ2-2, with 7 bases identical to TRBD2. The junction had 6 bases not matched to a gene; V was cut back by 2 bases and J by 5 bases. CDR1 is SGDLS, CDR2 YYNGEE, per germline. The CDR3 runs to 15 residues. The CDR3 region is CASSVDGRNTGELFF. CDR3 nucleotides: TGTGCCAGCAGCGTCGACGGGAGGAATACCGGGGAGCTGTTTTTT.

V gene TRBV28 combines with J gene TRBJ1-6; perhaps TRBD1 as D (5 bases). The CDR3 has 15 residues. Germline V lookup: CDR1 MDHEN, CDR2 SYDVKM. V lost 2 bases to trimming and J lost 7 bases, with 12 bases between them. CDR3 region: CASSLAGAGNSPLHF. The CDR3 DNA sequence: TGTGCCAGCAGTTTAGCCGGGGCAGGGAATTCACCCCTCCACTTT.

V is TRBV29-1 and J is TRBJ2-7, with 13 nucleotides matching TRBD2. Germline V CDR1 and CDR2: SQVTM, ANQGSEA. The CDR3 covers 13 residues. V lost 4 bases and J lost 4; bases outside the gene matches: 1. This CDR3 is CSVGLAGGYEQYF. CDR3 sequence (DNA): TGCAGCGTTGGACTAGCGGGAGGTTACGAGCAGTACTTC.

The chain combines TRBV5-5 with TRBJ1-6, with 7 bases identical to TRBD1. Germline-derived CDR1 and CDR2 are SGHKS and YYEKEE (reference sequence). The length of the CDR3 is 16 residues. The ends lost 7 bases at V and 5 bases at J; junction bases unmatched: 12. CDR3 region: CASGPSRGQDNSPLHF. CDR3 coding DNA: TGTGCCAGCGGCCCGAGCCGTGGACAGGATAATTCACCCCTCCACTTT. Full variable domain (rest looked up from reference TRBV5-5 and TRBJ1-6): DAGVTQSPTHLIKTRGQQVTLRCSPISGHKSVSWYQQVLGQGPQFIFQYYEKEERGRGNFPDRFSARQFPNYSSELNVNALLLGDSALYLCASGPSRGQDNSPLHFGNGTRLTVT.

In its sample, this clone was seen once. CDR3 bases: TGTGCCAGCAGCTTAAGGCTAGCGGGGTACAATGAGCAGTTCTTC. It specifies CASSLRLAGYNEQFF. The rearrangement links TRBV11-2 to TRBJ2-1; the match to TRBD2 covers 9 bases. The CDR3 is 15 residues long. Germline lookup yields CDR1 SGHAT and CDR2 FQNNGV. J lost 4 bases, V lost 2 bases, and 3 bases had no gene match.

CDR3 nucleotide sequence: TGTGCCAGCAGCACAGGGGGCGCATCTCTTGGCTACACCTTC. It specifies CASSTGGASLGYTF. The J gene is TRBJ1-2, the V gene TRBV6-5; 9 nucleotides match TRBD1. The CDR3 length is 14 residues. Trimming at V came to 6 bases and at J to 7 bases, leaving 9 bases not matched to a gene. Looked up from germline, CDR1 is MNHEY and CDR2 is SVGAGI.

In this sample, this clone turned up once. The chain recombines TRBV11-2 with TRBJ1-1; D is perhaps TRBD1 (5 bases). Germline lookup yields CDR1 SGHAT and CDR2 FQNNGV. The CDR3 has 12 residues. Trimming removed 5 bases from V and 7 bases from J, with 11 bases in between. In nucleotides, the CDR3 is TGTGCCAGCAGCCCCAGGGACGGTGAAGCTTTCTTT. Its translation: CASSPRDGEAFF.

The J gene is TRBJ2-3, the V gene TRBV9, with D possibly TRBD2 on 5 matching bases. V lost 3 bases, J lost 1 base, and 12 bases lay in between. Germline lookup yields CDR1 SGDLS and CDR2 YYNGEE. The CDR3 contains 15 residues. The CDR3 sequence: CASSAGPRGTDTQYF. In DNA, the CDR3 is TGTGCCAGCAGCGCCGGACCGCGGGGCACAGATACGCAGTATTTT.

This clone has more than one count but fewer than ten. The V and J genes are TRBV18 and TRBJ1-1; 8 nucleotides align to TRBD1. The CDR3 has 14 amino acids. In germline, CDR1 is KGHSH, CDR2 LQKENI. J gave up 3 bases and V 4 bases, and 4 bases lay outside the gene matches. CDR3: CASSQNRGDTEAFF. The CDR3 region has the DNA TGTGCCAGCTCACAAAACAGGGGGGACACTGAAGCTTTCTTT.

The chain has TRBV5-6 and TRBJ1-3; D is uncertain. This CDR3 spans 18 amino acids. Trimming left V 1 base short and J 0 bases short, with 17 bases between. Germline assignment: CDR1 SGHDT and CDR2 YYEEEE. CDR3 coding DNA: TGTGCCAGCAGCTTGAGTTGGGGAGACGAGCTCTCTGGAAACACCATATATTTT. Translating gives CASSLSWGDELSGNTIYF.

This clone was found a few times. The rearrangement uses TRBV4-2 and TRBJ1-6; D is perhaps TRBD1 (6 bases). CDR3 size: 16 residues. Germline V gives CDR1 LGHNA, CDR2 YNFKEQ. The V end lost 0 bases, the J end lost 8 bases, and 14 bases lay between the germline ends. CDR3 sequence (DNA): TGTGCCAGCAGCCAAGAGTTTACAGGGTTCTATTCACCCCTCCACTTT. It translates to CASSQEFTGFYSPLHF.

The chain uses TRBV6-5 and TRBJ1-3, with D possibly TRBD1 on 5 matching bases. Trimming left V 0 bases short and J 3 bases short, with 6 bases between. This CDR3 is 14 amino acids long. The germline V gene encodes CDR1 MNHEY and CDR2 SVGAGI. The CDR3 is CASSYSGGGNTIYF. Here the CDR3 DNA reads TGTGCCAGCAGTTACTCGGGGGGTGGAAACACCATATATTTT.

The gene calls are TRBV6-5 and TRBJ2-7; D may be TRBD2 (6 bases). Looked up from germline, CDR1 is MNHEY and CDR2 is SVGAGI. Trimming pared 2 bases from V and 2 bases from J, leaving 13 bases between. The CDR3 is 15 residues long. DNA for the CDR3: TGTGCCAGCAGTTACGCGGGGTATGGACCCTACGAGCAGTACTTC. It is translated as CASSYAGYGPYEQYF.

The chain has TRBV5-4 and TRBJ2-2; no definite D call. The CDR3 runs 15 residues. Trimming removed 3 bases from V and 2 bases from J, with 11 bases in between. The germline CDR1 and CDR2 sequences are SGHNT and YYREEE (reference sequence). This chain's CDR3 is CASSSIRSNTGELFF. The CDR3 region has the DNA TGTGCCAGCAGCTCTATCCGGAGTAACACCGGGGAGCTGTTTTTT.

The gene calls are TRBV19 and TRBJ1-2, with D unclear. The CDR3 spans 13 residues. Trimming took 5 bases from V and 3 from J, leaving 10 bases between them. From germline, CDR1 is LNHDA and CDR2 SQIVND (reference sequence). CDR3 region: CASSEDGYYGYTF. Written as DNA, the CDR3 is TGTGCCAGTAGTGAAGATGGGTACTATGGCTACACCTTC.

V is TRBV2 and J is TRBJ1-2, with D unresolved. The germline gives CDR1 SNHLY, CDR2 FYNNEI. This CDR3 comprises 13 residues. Trimming stripped 6 bases from V and 0 bases from J, with 8 bases between. The CDR3 bases are TGTGCCAGCAGGACACCATCTAACTATGGCTACACCTTC. Its protein product is CASRTPSNYGYTF.

The chain employs TRBV19 and TRBJ1-2; D may be TRBD1 (5 bases). The CDR3 has 13 amino acids. Germline V gene lookup returns CDR1 LNHDA and CDR2 SQIVND (reference sequence). The V end was cut by 9 bases, the J end by 2 bases, with 13 bases between. The CDR3 sequence is CASRRGGNYGYTF. The DNA of the CDR3 is TGTGCCAGCCGGCGGGGGGGGAACTATGGCTACACCTTC.